This T cell receptor (beta chain) was captured by sequencing in a study of blood T cell repertoires in COVID-19. The wider study: The study drew acute and convalescent COVID-19 samples from the United States, Italy and Spain.

In the authors' methods: Amplification from reference gene primers served as the basis for estimated nucleated cell counts. The protocol was immunoSEQ multiplex PCR, while the TCRdb copy is restricted to in-frame clones and leaves out a portion. Clone size and V and J calls were adopted from that table, with D and trimming inferred from the DNA. The sample has 200,000 to 250,000 clones, roughly nine tenths seen once. V lost 3 bases, J lost 1 base, and 9 bases lay in between. Looked up from germline, CDR1 is MNHEY and CDR2 is SMNVEV (reference sequence). The CDR3 spans 14 residues. Categorization into cohorts depended on clinical history that participants reported.

The sequencing input was PBMCs or T cells enriched from blood (not recorded which). This clonotype was sampled from a woman between 18 and 30 years old in a cohort exposed to, infected with or recovered from COVID-19 (not recorded which). The chain joins TRBV27 to TRBJ1-2, with a weak D call TRBD1 (6 bases). The CDR3, as DNA: TGTGCCAGCAGTTTTCAGGGGATTAACTATGGCTACACCTTC. As protein: CASSFQGINYGYTF.